Presented here are 30 T cell receptor beta chains from one specimen sequenced in a study of T cell responses to AZD1222 COVID-19 vaccine. Measured with immunoSEQ multiplex PCR; TCRdb has only the in-frame clones, and not every one. The data hold about 140,000 clones, with almost 90% observed a single time. Sequencing used peripheral blood, obtained 28 days after the second AZD1222 dose. The receptor source for this set is an adult who received the AZD1222 COVID-19 vaccine.

The CDR3 sequence: CASSQDTTSNQPQHF. In DNA, the CDR3 is TGCGCCAGCAGCCAAGATACGACGAGCAATCAGCCCCAGCATTTT. The chain couples TRBV4-3 to TRBJ1-5; D is unresolved. This CDR3 region has 15 residues. V lost 0 bases to trimming and J lost 1 base, with 7 bases between them. Germline CDR1 reads LGHNA; CDR2 reads YSLEER.

The chain couples TRBV24-1 to TRBJ2-3; no definite D call. With 1 base removed from V and 6 bases from J, the gap between germline ends came to 4 bases. The CDR3 spans 12 residues. Looked up from germline, CDR1 is KGHDR and CDR2 is SFDVKD. The CDR3 is CATSDFGDTQYF. CDR3 sequence (DNA): TGTGCCACCAGTGATTTTGGGGATACGCAGTATTTT.

In its sample, this clone was seen once. V gene TRBV3-1 (or the pseudogene TRBV3-2) combines with J gene TRBJ1-6; no reliable D call. V was pared by 3 bases and J by 7 bases, with 10 bases between. The CDR3 has 14 residues. CDR1 is LGHDT, CDR2 YNNKEL, per germline (reference sequence). The CDR3 protein is CASSHEGGNSPLHF. The CDR3 nucleotides are TGTGCCAGCAGCCATGAGGGTGGAAATTCACCCCTCCACTTT.

The CDR3, as DNA: TGTGCCAGCAGCTCCACCGGGACTACAACAGATACGCAGTATTTT. It translates to CASSSTGTTTDTQYF. The rearrangement uses TRBV11-3 and TRBJ2-3; 7 bases are shared with TRBD2. CDR1 and CDR2 (germline): SGHNT, YENEEA. The CDR3 is made up of 15 amino acids. Trimming removed 4 bases from V and 3 bases from J; junction bases left unmatched: 7. The variable domain in full, completed from reference TRBV11-3 and TRBJ2-3, reads EAGVVQSPRYKIIEKKQPVAFWCNPISGHNTLYWYLQNLGQGPELLIRYENEEAVDDSQLPKDRFSAERLKGVDSTLKIQPAELGDSAVYLCASSSTGTTTDTQYFGPGTRLTVL.

The DNA for the CDR3 is TGTGCCAGCAGCTTACGGCTGGATACGCAGTATTTT. The encoded protein is CASSLRLDTQYF. The rearrangement uses TRBV11-1 and TRBJ2-3, with D unclear. CDR3 length: 12 residues. Deletions cut 2 bases from V and 6 bases from J, with 6 bases between. Germline V gene sequence: CDR1 SGHAT, CDR2 FQDESV (reference sequence).

The rearrangement uses TRBV5-1 and TRBJ1-1; no clear D. This CDR3 comprises 16 residues. The germline V and J ends were trimmed by 0 bases and 1 base, with 13 bases remaining between them. The germline V gene encodes CDR1 SGHRS and CDR2 YFSETQ. This CDR3 is CASSLALRSPNTEAFF. CDR3 bases: TGCGCCAGCAGCTTGGCCCTAAGAAGCCCGAACACTGAAGCTTTCTTT.

CDR3 coding DNA: TGTGCCAGCAGAGTGGACTCAAACTACAATGAGCAGTTCTTC. Its protein is CASRVDSNYNEQFF. The chain has TRBV6-6 and TRBJ2-1; tentative D call: TRBD2 (5 bases). Germline CDR1 MNHNY, CDR2 SVGAGI (reference sequence). The V end lost 6 bases, the J end lost 3 bases, and 12 bases lay between the germline ends. The CDR3 is 14 residues long.

The chain couples TRBV6-5 to TRBJ2-1, with D unresolved. This CDR3 has 10 residues. V dropped 8 bases and J dropped 10 bases, with 9 bases sitting between them. The germline V gene encodes CDR1 MNHEY and CDR2 SVGAGI. CDR3 region: CASGFGEQFF. Written as DNA, the CDR3 is TGTGCCAGCGGGTTTGGCGAGCAGTTCTTC.

V is TRBV3-1 (or the pseudogene TRBV3-2) and J is TRBJ1-2; D remains ambiguous. The CDR3 has 14 amino acids. V lost 1 base and J 4 bases, leaving 10 bases between the germline ends. Germline loops: CDR1 LGHDT, CDR2 YNNKEL (reference sequence). The CDR3 nucleotides are TGTGCCAGCAGCCAAGTGTGGGGAAGCTATGGCTACACCTTC. Amino acid sequence: CASSQVWGSYGYTF.

The V and J genes are TRBV10-3 and TRBJ2-1; D unresolved. CDR1 and CDR2 from the germline V gene are ENHRY and SYGVKD. V lost 4 bases, J lost 0 bases, and 7 bases lay in between. The CDR3 extends over 14 amino acids. The CDR3 coding sequence is TGTGCCATCAGTGGCCAGAGCTCCTACAATGAGCAGTTCTTC. Amino acids: CAISGQSSYNEQFF.

V usage is TRBV9 and J usage is TRBJ2-7; TRBD1 matches at 11 bases. J was trimmed by 3 bases and V by 2 bases; bases with no gene match: 4. Germline values: CDR1 SGDLS, CDR2 YYNGEE. The CDR3 is 15 residues long. The CDR3 DNA follows: TGTGCCAGCAGCGTGCTAGGGACAGGGGGCTACGAGCAGTACTTC. Its translation is CASSVLGTGGYEQYF.

The chain combines TRBV5-1 with TRBJ1-1; D gene unclear. V gave up 4 bases and J gave up 6 bases, with 19 bases separating them. CDR1 is SGHRS and CDR2 is YFSETQ in the germline V gene. The CDR3 covers 15 residues. The CDR3 bases are TGCGCCAGCAGCGGGCCCATGGGGAGGATCTCTGAAGCTTTCTTT. Its translation: CASSGPMGRISEAFF.

This chain links TRBV4-1 with TRBJ2-5; weak D call: TRBD1 (5 bases). The V end lost 1 base, the J end lost 2 bases, and 11 bases lay between the germline ends. The CDR3 sequence is 15 residues long. The germline V gene encodes CDR1 MGHRA and CDR2 YSYEKL. The CDR3 DNA is TGCGCCAGCAGCCAAGCAGGTCCAGGGCAAGAGACCCAGTACTTC. This sequence encodes CASSQAGPGQETQYF.

The genes are TRBV27 and TRBJ1-4; 10 nucleotides align to TRBD1. The CDR3 sequence is 15 residues long. CDR1 and CDR2 (germline): MNHEY, SMNVEV (reference sequence). The trim removed 4 bases at V and 7 bases at J, leaving 6 bases unmatched. CDR3 nucleotides: TGTGCCAGCAGTTCACCGACAGGGGGCAGTGAAAAACTGTTTTTT. This sequence encodes CASSSPTGGSEKLFF.

The rearrangement uses TRBV10-3 and TRBJ2-1, with TRBD2 matching 7 bases. V shed 10 bases and J 5 bases; nucleotides not matched to a gene: 8. Germline V gene data show CDR1 as ENHRY and CDR2 as SYGVKD. CDR3 length: 13 residues. CDR3 sequence: CASCSGIDNEQFF. The CDR3 DNA reads TGTGCCAGCTGCAGCGGGATCGACAATGAGCAGTTCTTC.

V usage is TRBV19 and J usage is TRBJ1-2; D not resolved. CDR1 and CDR2 from the germline V gene are LNHDA and SQIVND (reference sequence). V was clipped by 6 bases and J by 4 bases, with 9 bases between them. The CDR3 consists of 12 residues. CDR3 region: CASSDPFYGYTF. Written as DNA, the CDR3 is TGTGCCAGTAGCGACCCTTTCTATGGCTACACCTTC.

Only one count was recorded for this clone. The chain employs TRBV29-1 and TRBJ2-1, with 7 nucleotides matching TRBD1. CDR1 is SQVTM, CDR2 ANQGSEA, per germline. The J segment lost 3 bases and the V segment lost 8 bases, leaving 16 bases of the junction unmatched. The CDR3 is made up of 16 amino acids. CDR3 bases: TGCAGCCCTCCCCGGACAGGCTCCCTTTTCTACAATGAGCAGTTCTTC. Its translation: CSPPRTGSLFYNEQFF.

V usage is TRBV5-6 and J usage is TRBJ1-6; 8 bases are shared with TRBD1. Trimming at V came to 5 bases and at J to 9 bases, leaving 4 bases not matched to a gene. There are 13 residues in the CDR3. CDR1 and CDR2 from the germline V gene are SGHDT and YYEEEE. As DNA, the CDR3 is TGTGCCAGCAGGGATGACAGGGGTTCACCCCTCCACTTT. Translating gives CASRDDRGSPLHF.

The J gene is TRBJ1-6, the V gene TRBV6-1, with D perhaps matching TRBD1 (6 bases). CDR1 and CDR2 from the germline V gene are MNHNS and SASEGT. CDR3 length: 14 residues. Trimming removed 5 bases from V and 11 bases from J, with 16 bases in between. In DNA form, the CDR3 reads TGTGCCAGCAGTTATGGGGGACATGGGGCACCCCTCCACTTT. Its protein is CASSYGGHGAPLHF.

The chain uses TRBV19 and TRBJ2-6; 7 bases fit TRBD1. This CDR3 contains 16 residues. Per germline, CDR1 LNHDA and CDR2 SQIVND (reference sequence). V lost 10 bases and J lost 1; bases outside the gene matches: 10. For the CDR3, the DNA is TGTGCCACCTATGACAGGGCTGGTTCTGGGGCCAACGTCCTGACTTTC. Protein: CATYDRAGSGANVLTF.

The chain is built from TRBV7-6 and TRBJ2-2; D is perhaps TRBD1 (5 bases). Germline V CDR1 and CDR2: SGHVS, FNYEAQ. There are 17 residues in the CDR3. The germline V and J ends were trimmed by 1 base and 0 bases, with 12 bases remaining between them. The CDR3 nucleotides read TGTGCCAGCAGCTTAGGCCTCCTACAGGCGAACACCGGGGAGCTGTTTTTT. Translated: CASSLGLLQANTGELFF.

This chain connects TRBV19 to TRBJ2-5, with TRBD2 matching 13 bases. Germline V CDR1 and CDR2: LNHDA, SQIVND (reference sequence). V trimming: 1 base; J trimming: 5 bases; junction bases outside the gene matches: 4. The CDR3 is 16 amino acids. CDR3 DNA sequence: TGTGCCAGTAGTATAGGGGGGACTAGCGGGGTGGAGACCCAGTACTTC. This sequence encodes CASSIGGTSGVETQYF. Filled out from reference TRBV19 and TRBJ2-5, the complete variable domain reads DGGITQSPKYLFRKEGQNVTLSCEQNLNHDAMYWYRQDPGQGLRLIYYSQIVNDFQKGDIAEGYSVSREKKESFPLTVTSAQKNPTAFYLCASSIGGTSGVETQYFGPGTRLLVL.

The chain recombines TRBV14 with TRBJ2-1, with 11 bases lining up with TRBD2. Germline CDR1 reads SGHDN; CDR2 reads FVKESK. The V gene end was trimmed by 1 base and the J gene end by 4 bases; junction bases not matched to a gene: 3. CDR3 size: 16 residues. The CDR3 here is CASSQGTSGGYNEQFF. The DNA for the CDR3 is TGTGCCAGCAGCCAAGGTACTAGCGGGGGTTACAATGAGCAGTTCTTC.

This sequence joins TRBV6-5 and TRBJ1-3, with D hard to call. The CDR3 runs to 15 residues. Deletions cut 6 bases from V and 5 bases from J, with 17 bases between. CDR1 is MNHEY and CDR2 is SVGAGI in the germline V gene. CDR3 nucleotides: TGTGCCAGCAGACCGGGCGGTAGAGAGAGAAACACCATATATTTT. Protein sequence: CASRPGGRERNTIYF.

The rearrangement links TRBV4-3 to TRBJ2-5; TRBD1 might be the D (5 bases). Germline CDR1 LGHNA, CDR2 YSLEER. Trimming took off 1 base at V and 4 bases at J, with 13 bases between the two ends. This CDR3 has 15 amino acids. For the CDR3, the DNA is TGCGCCAGCAGCCAAGTTTTTAGGGGTAGAGAGACCCAGTACTTC. Its translation: CASSQVFRGRETQYF.

This clone was seen a single time. The CDR3 protein is CASRAGTGGRETQYF. For the CDR3, the DNA is TGTGCCAGCAGGGCCGGGACAGGGGGTCGAGAGACCCAGTACTTC. This chain links TRBV6-5 with TRBJ2-5, with 11 bases identical to TRBD1. Germline V gives CDR1 MNHEY, CDR2 SVGAGI. Trimming took 6 bases from V and 4 from J; bases not matched to a gene: 7. This CDR3 region has 15 residues.

The count of this clone is one. V gene TRBV2 combines with J gene TRBJ2-7; D gene ambiguous. Germline V gene lookup returns CDR1 SNHLY and CDR2 FYNNEI. CDR3 length: 12 residues. The V gene lost 4 bases and the J gene lost 6 bases, with 10 bases spanning the gap. The chain's CDR3 is CASSGSTAEQYF. The CDR3 region has the DNA TGTGCCAGCAGTGGATCGACTGCCGAGCAGTACTTC.

This clone was picked up one time. The rearrangement joins TRBV5-8 to TRBJ2-2; D gene ambiguous. Germline lookup yields CDR1 SGHTS and CDR2 YDEGEE. CDR3 length: 15 amino acids. Deletions cut 4 bases from V and 1 base from J, with 11 bases between. The CDR3 loop is CASSPGVRNTGELFF. The CDR3 coding sequence is TGTGCCAGCAGCCCTGGGGTGAGGAACACCGGGGAGCTGTTTTTT.

This chain links TRBV9 with TRBJ2-2; possible D gene TRBD1, 6 bases. The germline V gene encodes CDR1 SGDLS and CDR2 YYNGEE. V was trimmed by 3 bases and J by 4 bases, leaving 13 bases between them. The CDR3 length is 15 residues. The CDR3 region is CASSAEVGGTGELFF. In DNA, the CDR3 is TGTGCCAGCAGCGCGGAGGTAGGGGGCACCGGGGAGCTGTTTTTT. Supplemented by reference TRBV9 and TRBJ2-2, the full variable domain reads DSGVTQTPKHLITATGQRVTLRCSPRSGDLSVYWYQQSLDQGLQFLIQYYNGEERAKGNILERFSAQQFPDLHSELNLSSLELGDSALYFCASSAEVGGTGELFFGEGSRLTVL.

The sample holds one count of this clone. The chain has TRBV27 and TRBJ1-2; unclear D gene. Germline values: CDR1 MNHEY, CDR2 SMNVEV (reference sequence). V dropped 4 bases and J dropped 0 bases, with 9 bases sitting between them. The length of the CDR3 is 14 residues. The CDR3: CASSYRHTNYGYTF. CDR3 nucleotide sequence: TGTGCCAGCAGTTACAGACACACTAACTATGGCTACACCTTC.